Listed here are 16 T cell receptor beta chains from one sample, sequenced in a study of blood T cell repertoires in COVID-19. Produced via immunoSEQ multiplex PCR; TCRdb's table is partial and in-frame only. The sample yields about 260,000 clones, 80% to 95% seen once. The specimen sequenced was PBMCs or T cells enriched from blood (not recorded which). The receptors shown here come from a man aged 35 to 55 who had been exposed to COVID-19.

This chain connects TRBV3-1 (or the pseudogene TRBV3-2) to TRBJ1-5; no firm D call. Trimming stripped 1 base from V and 2 bases from J, with 9 bases between. Germline CDR1 reads LGHDT; CDR2 reads YNNKEL (reference sequence). CDR3 length: 15 amino acids. In DNA form, the CDR3 reads TGTGCCAGCAGCCAAGTACCCGGGGGCAATCAGCCCCAGCATTTT. Its translation is CASSQVPGGNQPQHF.

The V call is TRBV6-5, the J call TRBJ1-2; 10 nucleotides agree with TRBD1. This CDR3 is 14 amino acids long. Trimming at V came to 7 bases and at J to 7 bases, leaving 9 bases not matched to a gene. Germline assignment: CDR1 MNHEY and CDR2 SVGAGI. CDR3 coding DNA: TGTGCCAGCACCTTGACAGGGGGCGCAGCTGGCTACACCTTC. This encodes CASTLTGGAAGYTF.

The chain carries TRBV21-1 and TRBJ1-5; the D call TRBD1 from the table was never checked on the DNA. TRBV21-1 is termed a pseudogene. The CDR3 covers 14 residues. The chain's CDR3 is CASSKAQGNQPQHF. CDR3 DNA: TGTGCCAGCAGCAAAGCACAGGGCAATCAGCCCCAGCATTTT.

The rearrangement links TRBV27 to TRBJ2-5; TRBD1 aligns across 12 bases. The V segment lost 5 bases and the J segment 5 bases; nucleotides outside the gene matches: 6. The CDR3 contains 15 residues. Germline CDR1 is MNHEY and CDR2 is SMNVEV (reference sequence). CDR3 in DNA: TGTGCCAGCAGTCTGGGGACAGGGGGCAGGGAGACCCAGTACTTC. Amino acids: CASSLGTGGRETQYF.

CDR3 residues: CASSLMGTVYGYTF. The CDR3 DNA follows: TGTGCCAGCAGCTTAATGGGGACAGTTTATGGCTACACCTTC. The rearrangement links TRBV11-2 to TRBJ1-2, with 7 bases aligning to TRBD1. The CDR3 sequence is 14 residues long. With 2 bases clipped from V and 5 bases from J, the junction kept 5 bases outside the gene matches. The V gene's germline CDR1 is SGHAT and CDR2 FQNNGV.

This clone was observed once. Within the sample, other DNA sequences also encode this same CDR3. The chain links TRBV6-5 to TRBJ1-6; D not resolved. This CDR3 has 13 residues. Per the germline V gene, CDR1 is MNHEY and CDR2 is SVGAGI. Trimming cost V 7 bases and J 6 bases, with 10 bases left between them. Written as DNA, the CDR3 is TGTGCCAGCACACGGGAGCTTAATTCACCCCTCCACTTT. Translation gives CASTRELNSPLHF.

The count of this clone is one. The rearrangement uses TRBV30 and TRBJ2-1; D might be TRBD1 (5 bases). Germline V CDR1 and CDR2: GTSNPN, SVGIG (reference sequence). V dropped 4 bases and J dropped 4 bases, with 5 bases sitting between them. The CDR3 sequence is 11 residues long. The CDR3 sequence: CAWTGYNEQFF. CDR3 DNA: TGTGCCTGGACAGGGTACAATGAGCAGTTCTTC.

The chain has TRBV19 and TRBJ2-7; 7 positions agree with TRBD2. This CDR3 is built from 16 residues. J lost 3 bases, V lost 5 bases, and 13 bases had no gene match. Looked up from germline, CDR1 is LNHDA and CDR2 is SQIVND (reference sequence). This CDR3 reads CASSRSSAGPFYEQYF. As DNA, the CDR3 is TGTGCCAGTAGTCGGAGTTCAGCGGGACCCTTCTACGAGCAGTACTTC. The full variable domain, in which reference TRBV19 and TRBJ2-7 provide the parts outside the CDR3, is DGGITQSPKYLFRKEGQNVTLSCEQNLNHDAMYWYRQDPGQGLRLIYYSQIVNDFQKGDIAEGYSVSREKKESFPLTVTSAQKNPTAFYLCASSRSSAGPFYEQYFGPGTRLTVT.

This sequence joins TRBV19 and TRBJ2-7; 13 positions agree with TRBD2. The length of the CDR3 is 17 residues. V lost 4 bases and J lost 6; bases outside the gene matches: 12. The germline V gene has CDR1 LNHDA and CDR2 SQIVND (reference sequence). The CDR3 reads CASSTNSGLAGAREQYF. In nucleotides, the CDR3 is TGTGCCAGTAGTACGAATTCCGGACTAGCGGGAGCCCGCGAGCAGTACTTC. Supplemented by reference TRBV19 and TRBJ2-7, the full variable domain reads DGGITQSPKYLFRKEGQNVTLSCEQNLNHDAMYWYRQDPGQGLRLIYYSQIVNDFQKGDIAEGYSVSREKKESFPLTVTSAQKNPTAFYLCASSTNSGLAGAREQYFGPGTRLTVT.

The CDR3 here is CAITGGGPGPQHF. CDR3 bases: TGTGCTATAACAGGGGGCGGTCCGGGACCCCAGCATTTT. This chain uses TRBV28 with TRBJ1-5; TRBD1 aligns across 9 bases. The germline CDR1 and CDR2 sequences are MDHEN and SYDVKM. This CDR3 contains 13 residues. The variable domain in full, with the rest retrieved from reference TRBV28 and TRBJ1-5, is DVKVTQSSRYLVKRTGEKVFLECVQDMDHENMFWYRQDPGLGLRLIYFSYDVKMKEKGDIPEGYSVSREKKERFSLILESASTNQTSMYLCAITGGGPGPQHFGDGTRLSIL.

The rearrangement links TRBV7-6 to TRBJ2-3; 9 nucleotides align to TRBD2. The CDR3 runs to 18 residues. Germline V gene lookup returns CDR1 SGHVS and CDR2 FNYEAQ. The J segment lost 0 bases and the V segment lost 5 bases, leaving 12 bases of the junction unmatched. The chain's CDR3 is CASSSLNPSGTSTDTQYF. CDR3 nucleotide sequence: TGTGCCAGCAGCAGCTTAAATCCTAGCGGGACTAGCACAGATACGCAGTATTTT.

The chain carries TRBV6-5 and TRBJ2-2, with 8 bases lining up with TRBD1. This CDR3 region has 14 residues. The V and J ends lost 7 bases and 4 bases, in that order; junction bases with no gene match: 5. The germline V gene has CDR1 MNHEY and CDR2 SVGAGI. The CDR3 loop reads CASMAQGATGELFF. CDR3 in DNA: TGTGCCAGCATGGCCCAGGGGGCCACCGGGGAGCTGTTTTTT.

The genes are TRBV9 and TRBJ2-2; TRBD1 might be the D (6 bases). V shed 4 bases and J shed 2 bases, with 18 bases lying between them. The CDR3 runs 17 residues. Germline V CDR1 and CDR2: SGDLS, YYNGEE. CDR3 region: CASSQPGQFPNTGELFF. In nucleotides, the CDR3 is TGTGCCAGCAGCCAACCCGGACAGTTCCCCAACACCGGGGAGCTGTTTTTT.

The chain joins TRBV3-1 (or the pseudogene TRBV3-2) to TRBJ2-3; TRBD2 matches 8 bases. V lost 0 bases, J lost 10 bases, and 9 bases stayed unmatched. Germline CDR1 and CDR2: LGHDT and YNNKEL (reference sequence). The CDR3 covers 15 residues. CDR3 in DNA: TGTGCCAGCAGCCAAGATACGGCGGGAGGCAGTGCGCAGTATTTT. As protein: CASSQDTAGGSAQYF.

The chain joins TRBV19 to TRBJ2-1, with 7 bases aligning to TRBD1. CDR3 size: 15 residues. Trimming took 5 bases from V and 3 from J; bases not matched to a gene: 7. Germline V gives CDR1 LNHDA, CDR2 SQIVND (reference sequence). This chain's CDR3 is CASSPGTAYYNEQFF. CDR3 nucleotide sequence: TGTGCCAGTAGTCCAGGGACAGCTTACTACAATGAGCAGTTCTTC.

This sequence joins TRBV2 and TRBJ1-1; 9 nucleotides line up with TRBD1. The junction had 16 bases not matched to a gene; V was cut back by 5 bases and J by 0 bases. The CDR3 is 19 residues long. Germline lookup yields CDR1 SNHLY and CDR2 FYNNEI. CDR3 protein: CASSTLNAGTGPMNTEAFF. The CDR3 DNA follows: TGTGCCAGCAGTACTCTCAACGCCGGGACAGGGCCGATGAACACTGAAGCTTTCTTT.